This T cell receptor (beta chain) comes out of a study of cytomegalovirus exposure and HLA in healthy donors. Regarding the study as a whole: An analysis was carried out later, and it reportedly showed fewer N-insertions in an Asian-associated ancestry cluster than the approximately 660-donor mean.

Primers included in the PCR were 60 Vbeta and 13 Jbeta primers. The assay was immunoSEQ multiplex PCR, and TCRdb's table has in-frame clones only and misses some. Found here are about 160,000 clones; the top ten clones hold 2.1%. In the case of this clone: The target antigen is unknown.

This CDR3 spans 15 amino acids. The germline V gene encodes CDR1 KGHSH and CDR2 LQKENI. With 2 bases removed from V and 4 bases from J, the gap between germline ends came to 14 bases. The material sequenced was PBMCs. This clonotype was sampled from a man aged 30-40 years in good health and CMV-seronegative. This chain connects TRBV18 to TRBJ1-1; D is uncertain. As DNA, the CDR3 is TGTGCCAGCTCACCATCTAGCGATAGCGGCACTGAAGCTTTCTTT. This encodes CASSPSSDSGTEAFF.